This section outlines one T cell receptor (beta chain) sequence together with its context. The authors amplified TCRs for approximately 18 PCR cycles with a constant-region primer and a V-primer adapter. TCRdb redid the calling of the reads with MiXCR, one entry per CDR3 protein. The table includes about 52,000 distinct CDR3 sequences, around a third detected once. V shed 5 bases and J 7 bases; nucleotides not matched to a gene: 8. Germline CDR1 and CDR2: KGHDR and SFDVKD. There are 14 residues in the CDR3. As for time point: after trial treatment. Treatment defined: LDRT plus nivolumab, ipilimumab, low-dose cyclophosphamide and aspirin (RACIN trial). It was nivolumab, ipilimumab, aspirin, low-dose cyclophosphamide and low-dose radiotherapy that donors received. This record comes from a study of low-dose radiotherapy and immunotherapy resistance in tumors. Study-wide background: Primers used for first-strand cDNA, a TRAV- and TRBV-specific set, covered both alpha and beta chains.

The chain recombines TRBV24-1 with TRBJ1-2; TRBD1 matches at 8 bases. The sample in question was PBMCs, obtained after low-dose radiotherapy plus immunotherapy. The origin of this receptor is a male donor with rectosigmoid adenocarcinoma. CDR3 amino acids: CATSARTGLGGYTF. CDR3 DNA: TGTGCCACCAGTGCCCGGACAGGGCTCGGTGGCTACACCTTC.